The 21 T cell receptor beta chains reported below all come from one sample, sequenced in a study of identical twins. TCRdb used MiXCR to reprocess the 5' RACE reads, holding one entry per CDR3 protein. The sample holds 450,000 to 500,000 distinct CDR3 sequences; approximately 15% are singletons and the top ten take 0.98%. The same sample was also used in a study of yellow fever vaccine responses in identical twins.

Sequencing input: CD4+ T cells sorted from blood. The receptor source for this set is a woman under 30 in good health.

This clonotype was seen a handful of times. The chain couples TRBV7-2 to TRBJ2-5, with D possibly TRBD1 on 5 matching bases. Germline assignment: CDR1 SGHTA and CDR2 FQGNSA. Trimming pared 4 bases from V and 4 bases from J, leaving 7 bases between. The length of the CDR3 is 12 residues. The CDR3 region is CASSYRIETQYF. In DNA form, the CDR3 reads TGTGCCAGCAGCTACAGGATAGAGACCCAGTACTTC.

This clonotype appeared a few times. The V gene is TRBV5-1, the J gene TRBJ1-6; 11 bases fit TRBD1. This CDR3 has 15 residues. Germline CDR1 SGHRS, CDR2 YFSETQ. V gave up 2 bases and J gave up 10 bases; unmatched junction bases: 5. The CDR3 sequence is CASSFLGQGESPLHF. The CDR3 coding sequence is TGCGCCAGCAGCTTTTTGGGACAGGGGGAATCACCCCTCCACTTT.

In this sample, this clonotype turned up a few times. The chain recombines TRBV6-4 with TRBJ2-1; 7 bases align to TRBD2. Germline lookup yields CDR1 MRHNA and CDR2 SNTAGT. The CDR3 consists of 15 residues. V shed 6 bases and J 6 bases; nucleotides not matched to a gene: 11. CDR3: CASRATRLAANEQFF. CDR3 nucleotide sequence: TGTGCCAGCAGAGCCACTCGACTAGCCGCCAATGAGCAGTTCTTC.

J is TRBJ2-7 and V is TRBV7-2; 7 bases are shared with TRBD1. In germline, CDR1 is SGHTA, CDR2 FQGNSA. The CDR3 is made up of 16 amino acids. V was pared by 1 base and J by 2 bases, with 8 bases of the junction left unmatched. CDR3 amino acids: CASSLVSSGQTYEQYF. As DNA, the CDR3 is TGTGCCAGCAGCTTAGTCTCTTCGGGACAGACCTACGAGCAGTACTTC.

This clonotype was counted a few times. The V call is TRBV27, the J call TRBJ1-2, with 8 nucleotides matching TRBD1. The germline V gene has CDR1 MNHEY and CDR2 SMNVEV (reference sequence). This CDR3 is 13 amino acids long. Trimming took 7 bases from V and 2 from J; bases not matched to a gene: 3. Here the CDR3 DNA reads TGTGCCAGCAAGGACAGGGCCAACTATGGCTACACCTTC. It codes for CASKDRANYGYTF.

This clonotype was counted only a few times. The CDR3 DNA follows: TGTGCCAGCACAGACAGGGGGAAGGGAGAGACCCAGTACTTC. This translates into CASTDRGKGETQYF. This rearrangement joins TRBV28 to TRBJ2-5; 9 nucleotides align to TRBD1. V dropped 7 bases and J dropped 4; count of bases not matched to a gene: 7. The germline V gene has CDR1 MDHEN and CDR2 SYDVKM. The CDR3 contains 14 residues.

The chain has TRBV3-1 and TRBJ1-1, with D possibly matching TRBD1 (5 bases). The V end lost 0 bases, the J end lost 4 bases, and 12 bases lay between the germline ends. This CDR3 is 15 amino acids long. Germline-derived CDR1 and CDR2 are LGHDT and YNNKEL (reference sequence). The CDR3 region is CASSQDPAGLTEAFF. The CDR3 nucleotides are TGTGCCAGCAGCCAAGATCCTGCAGGGCTCACTGAAGCTTTCTTT.

This clonotype was recorded many times. The gene calls are TRBV11-2 and TRBJ2-5; D may be TRBD1 (6 bases). CDR1 and CDR2 from the germline V gene are SGHAT and FQNNGV. The CDR3 runs 15 residues. V gave up 5 bases and J gave up 1 base, with 14 bases separating them. CDR3: CASSPAGQPQETQYF. The CDR3 coding sequence is TGTGCCAGCAGCCCCGCCGGACAGCCCCAAGAGACCCAGTACTTC.

In this sample, this clonotype turned up many times. The chain links TRBV29-1 to TRBJ2-5, with 8 nucleotides matching TRBD2. The germline V gene has CDR1 SQVTM and CDR2 ANQGSEA. This CDR3 region has 15 residues. V gave up 5 bases and J gave up 1 base; unmatched junction bases: 9. The CDR3 region is CSVTSVAGTQETQYF. CDR3 coding DNA: TGCAGCGTTACTTCGGTAGCGGGAACCCAAGAGACCCAGTACTTC.

As regards this clonotype: One junction end does not reproduce the germline sequence, and a read error may be involved. The V gene is TRBV7-7, the J gene TRBJ2-2; 8 bases match TRBD1. The CDR3 contains 15 residues. Germline CDR1 reads SSHAT; CDR2 reads FNYEAQ (reference sequence). This chain's CDR3 is CASREDRGVTGELFF. CDR3 sequence (DNA): TGTGCTAGCAGGGAAGACAGGGGAGTCACCGGGGAGCTGTTTTTT.

This clonotype has only a few counts. The CDR3 protein is CASSLGSTGLGNNEQFF. The CDR3 DNA sequence: TGTGCCAGCAGCTTAGGCTCGACAGGGCTGGGTAACAATGAGCAGTTCTTC. The chain links TRBV13 to TRBJ2-1; TRBD1 matches at 7 bases. This CDR3 is 17 amino acids long. The germline gives CDR1 PRHDT, CDR2 FYEKMQ (reference sequence). J lost 5 bases, V lost 0 bases, and 10 bases had no gene match.

The rearrangement links TRBV15 to TRBJ2-2, with D hard to call. The V and J ends lost 3 bases and 3 bases respectively, with 5 bases between them. The CDR3 consists of 13 residues. CDR1 and CDR2 from the germline V gene are LNHNV and YYDKDF (reference sequence). As DNA, the CDR3 is TGTGCCACCAGCAGTACATACACCGGGGAGCTGTTTTTT. Its protein is CATSSTYTGELFF.

The rearrangement joins TRBV15 to TRBJ2-7; possibly TRBD1 for D (6 bases). The V end was cut by 3 bases, the J end by 10 bases, with 16 bases between. CDR1 is LNHNV, CDR2 YYDKDF, per germline (reference sequence). The CDR3 extends over 13 amino acids. The CDR3 DNA reads as TGTGCCACCAGCAGCCCCCTACAGGGTCAACAGTACTTC. This sequence encodes CATSSPLQGQQYF. Combining the CDR3 with reference TRBV15 and TRBJ2-7 gives the whole variable domain DAMVIQNPRYQVTQFGKPVTLSCSQTLNHNVMYWYQQKSSQAPKLLFHYYDKDFNNEADTPDNFQSRRPNTSFCFLDIRSPGLGDTAMYLCATSSPLQGQQYFGPGTRLTVT.

This clonotype showed up just a few times. The V call is TRBV12-3 or TRBV12-4, the J call TRBJ1-2; D uncertain. V dropped 4 bases and J dropped 6 bases, with 12 bases sitting between them. CDR3 size: 13 residues. In nucleotides, the CDR3 is TGTGCCAGCAGTTACGGATCTTTCGATGGCTACACCTTC. Translation: CASSYGSFDGYTF.

This clonotype turned up a few times. The V call is TRBV4-3, the J call TRBJ2-5; D gene uncertain. The CDR3 length is 13 residues. The germline CDR1 and CDR2 sequences are LGHNA and YSLEER. The ends were cut back, 2 bases at V and 2 bases at J, with 6 bases in the middle. The CDR3, as DNA: TGCGCCAGCAGCCAACGTCTACAAGAGACCCAGTACTTC. Translating gives CASSQRLQETQYF.

On this clonotype itself: One end of the junction does not line up with germline, which may come from a read error. This chain connects TRBV24-1 to TRBJ1-2, with 10 bases fitting TRBD1. Germline CDR1 KGHDR, CDR2 SFDVKD. This CDR3 spans 12 amino acids. DNA for the CDR3: TGTGCCACCAGTGAGGGACAGGGGAACTACGCCTTC. The encoded protein is CATSEGQGNYAF.

CDR3 bases: TGTGCCAGCAGCGTAGGGCTTGGTGATGGCTACACCTTC. Translation: CASSVGLGDGYTF. The chain links TRBV7-6 to TRBJ1-2; D call uncertain. The CDR3 covers 13 residues. CDR1 is SGHVS and CDR2 is FNYEAQ in the germline V gene. Trimming pared 5 bases from V and 6 bases from J, leaving 13 bases between. The whole variable domain, filled in from reference TRBV7-6 and TRBJ1-2, reads GAGVSQSPRYKVTKRGQDVALRCDPISGHVSLYWYRQALGQGPEFLTYFNYEAQQDKSGLPNDRFSAERPEGSISTLTIQRTEQRDSAMYRCASSVGLGDGYTFGSGTRLTVV.

J is TRBJ2-7 and V is TRBV7-2; D gene uncertain. Germline CDR1 reads SGHTA; CDR2 reads FQGNSA. V was trimmed by 2 bases and J by 1 base, leaving 15 bases between them. This CDR3 is 16 amino acids long. The CDR3: CASSLTGPPGSYEQYF. CDR3 nucleotides: TGTGCCAGCAGCTTAACCGGACCGCCGGGTTCCTACGAGCAGTACTTC.

V and J are TRBV3-1 and TRBJ2-3; the D call may be TRBD1 or TRBD2 (5 bases each). Germline CDR1 is LGHDT and CDR2 is YNNKEL (reference sequence). The CDR3 consists of 16 residues. Trimming pared 0 bases from V and 2 bases from J, leaving 12 bases between. CDR3 coding DNA: TGTGCCAGCAGCCAAGATTGGCCCGGGGCCACAGATACGCAGTATTTT. Amino acid sequence: CASSQDWPGATDTQYF.

This clonotype has a handful of counts. For the CDR3, the DNA is TGCAGTGCTAGAGATGGACAGAGAATCTATGGCTACACCTTC. Translated, it gives CSARDGQRIYGYTF. This chain joins TRBV20-1 and TRBJ1-2; D is possibly TRBD1 (6 bases). CDR3 length: 14 residues. Per the germline V gene, CDR1 is DFQATT and CDR2 is SNEGSKA (reference sequence). V was pared by 0 bases and J by 4 bases, with 12 bases between.

This clonotype was seen many times. V usage is TRBV10-3 and J usage is TRBJ2-5; TRBD2 aligns across 11 bases. The germline V gene encodes CDR1 ENHRY and CDR2 SYGVKD. The CDR3 covers 15 residues. Germline trimming cut 10 bases from V and 2 bases from J; bases unmatched to any gene: 9. The chain's CDR3 is CASRLGTSGQETQYF. The CDR3 region has the DNA TGTGCCAGCCGACTAGGGACTAGCGGACAAGAGACCCAGTACTTC.